This TCR beta chain is from a study of lymphopenia after photon versus proton radiotherapy. The method was immunoSEQ multiplex PCR; TCRdb's version includes in-frame clones alone and lacks a portion of them. The sample holds about 26,000 clones, around 85% seen once. The CDR3 runs to 15 residues. The germline V gene encodes CDR1 LGHNA and CDR2 YSLEER. The trim removed 3 bases at V and 3 bases at J, leaving 3 bases unmatched. This clone has a single count. The chain is built from TRBV4-3 and TRBJ2-7; TRBD2 agrees at 12 bases. The specimen was peripheral blood, collected from a patient treated with photon-based radiotherapy. This receptor was identified in a man aged 30-40 years with gastric cancer. CDR3 loop: CASSHSLAGGYEQYF. The CDR3 region has the DNA TGCGCCAGCAGCCACTCACTAGCGGGAGGCTACGAGCAGTACTTC.